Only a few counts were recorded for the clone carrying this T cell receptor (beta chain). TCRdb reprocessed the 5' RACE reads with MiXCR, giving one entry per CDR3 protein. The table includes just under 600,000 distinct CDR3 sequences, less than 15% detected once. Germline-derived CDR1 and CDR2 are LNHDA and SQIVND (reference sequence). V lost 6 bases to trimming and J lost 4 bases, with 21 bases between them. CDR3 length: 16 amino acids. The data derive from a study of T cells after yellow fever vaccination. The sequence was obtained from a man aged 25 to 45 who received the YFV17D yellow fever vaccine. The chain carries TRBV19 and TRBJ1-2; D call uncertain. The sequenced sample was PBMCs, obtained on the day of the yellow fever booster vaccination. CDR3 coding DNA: TGTGCCAGTAGGGCGGGCGGAGTCCAACTCCGCTATGGCTACACCTTC. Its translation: CASRAGGVQLRYGYTF.